The rows below give T cell receptor beta chains drawn from one sample of a study of control samples from healthy donors and cancer patients. TCRdb's copy holds only in-frame clones and misses some; the assay was immunoSEQ multiplex PCR. The sample holds 80,000 to 100,000 clones, about 79% seen once. Sequenced sample: blood. The receptors were gathered from a woman aged 25 to 45 in good health. CDR3s include the opening cysteine and the closing phenylalanine or tryptophan. D genes are given only for firm matches. Not every row has a clone size; where given, it reads once, few, many or a size class.

D	length	V	J	size	CDR3	DNA
.	12	TRBV10-3	TRBJ2-3	.	CAGRGGTDTQYF	TGTGCTGGCCGCGGGGGCACAGATACGCAGTATTTT
.	17	TRBV12-5	TRBJ2-3	.	CASGLGLSGTGTDTQYF	TGTGCTAGTGGTTTGGGACTTAGCGGGACAGGCACAGATACGCAGTATTTT
.	12	TRBV5-1	TRBJ1-4	.	CASSLGAEKLFF	TGCGCCAGCAGCTTGGGGGCTGAAAAACTGTTTTTT
.	16	TRBV19	TRBJ2-2	.	CASSILQLTNTGELFF	TGTGCCAGTAGTATACTACAGCTTACGAACACCGGGGAGCTGTTTTTT
.	13	TRBV30	TRBJ1-1	.	CAWSVGQNTEAFF	TGTGCCTGGAGTGTGGGGCAGAACACTGAAGCTTTCTTT
.	16	TRBV10-2	TRBJ1-6	.	CASSDMGGTYNSPLHF	TGCGCCAGCAGTGACATGGGGGGAACCTATAATTCACCCCTCCACTTT
.	16	TRBV18	TRBJ1-1	.	CASSTENSRGGTEAFF	TGTGCCAGCTCAACCGAGAATTCAAGGGGGGGAACTGAAGCTTTCTTT
.	15	TRBV9	TRBJ1-1	.	CASSPTGLSNTEAFF	TGTGCCAGCAGCCCCACAGGACTATCGAACACTGAAGCTTTCTTT
.	11	TRBV30	TRBJ2-1	.	CAWSLRNEQFF	TGTGCCTGGAGTCTAAGGAATGAGCAGTTCTTC
.	14	TRBV6-2/TRBV6-3	TRBJ2-7	.	CASSELQSSYEQYF	TGTGCCAGCAGTGAGTTGCAGAGCTCCTACGAGCAGTACTTC
.	13	TRBV5-1	TRBJ1-5	.	CASSSGGDQPQHF	TGCGCCAGCAGTTCCGGCGGCGATCAGCCCCAGCATTTT
.	12	TRBV2	TRBJ2-7	.	CASSVSGYEQYF	TGTGCCAGCAGTGTATCAGGCTACGAGCAGTACTTC
TRBD1	15	TRBV5-4	TRBJ2-7	.	CASSLAHRGTYEQYF	TGTGCCAGCAGCTTGGCCCACAGGGGCACCTACGAGCAGTACTTC
.	13	TRBV9	TRBJ1-2	.	CASGYGANYGYTF	TGTGCCAGCGGATACGGAGCTAACTATGGCTACACCTTC
.	12	TRBV6-1	TRBJ2-7	.	CASSEQGYEQYF	TGTGCCAGCAGTGAACAGGGCTACGAGCAGTACTTC
TRBD1	13	TRBV7-2	TRBJ1-1	.	CASSSNRGTEAFF	TGTGCCAGCAGCAGCAACAGGGGAACTGAAGCTTTCTTT
.	12	TRBV6-2/TRBV6-3	TRBJ2-3	.	CASSPFRDTQYF	TGTGCCAGCAGCCCTTTTCGAGATACGCAGTATTTT
.	13	TRBV6-6	TRBJ2-5	.	CASSLGQQETQYF	TGTGCCAGCAGCCTTGGACAACAAGAGACCCAGTACTTC
.	12	TRBV5-1	TRBJ1-2	.	CASSLASYGYTF	TGCGCCAGCAGCTTGGCCTCGTATGGCTACACCTTC
.	15	TRBV6-5	TRBJ1-2	few	CASSQGRTLQGGYTF	TGTGCCAGCAGCCAGGGACGCACCCTCCAGGGCGGCTACACCTTC
TRBD1	14	TRBV27	TRBJ1-5	once	CASRTGAFNQPQHF	TGTGCCAGCAGGACAGGGGCTTTCAATCAGCCCCAGCATTTT
TRBD1	14	TRBV5-5	TRBJ2-7	.	CASSLVDRGYEQYF	TGTGCCAGCAGCTTGGTGGACAGGGGCTACGAGCAGTACTTC
.	13	TRBV12-3/TRBV12-4	TRBJ1-1	once	CASSLGLNTEAFF	TGTGCCAGCAGTTTAGGGCTGAACACTGAAGCTTTCTTT
TRBD1	16	TRBV19	TRBJ1-3	once	CASSLRQGSFGNTIYF	TGTGCCAGTAGTCTCCGACAGGGGAGCTTTGGAAACACCATATATTTT
TRBD1	16	TRBV14	TRBJ2-5	.	CASSPVGQGVRETQYF	TGTGCCAGCAGCCCCGTGGGACAGGGGGTAAGAGAGACCCAGTACTTC
.	12	TRBV6-6	TRBJ1-1	once	CASIKDGNEAFF	TGTGCCAGCATTAAGGACGGGAATGAAGCTTTCTTT
TRBD1	15	TRBV2	TRBJ1-2	.	CASRTETGRRYGYTF	TGTGCCAGCAGGACAGAGACAGGGCGGAGATATGGCTACACCTTC
.	14	TRBV27	TRBJ1-1	once	CASSARTALIEAFF	TGTGCCAGCAGTGCCCGGACGGCCCTGATTGAGGCTTTCTTT
TRBD1	13	TRBV11-3	TRBJ2-7	.	CASSLGQGNQQYF	TGTGCCAGCAGCTTAGGACAGGGGAATCAGCAGTACTTC
.	15	TRBV7-2	TRBJ2-2	.	CASSLAGGAAGELFF	TGTGCCAGCAGCTTAGCGGGGGGGGCCGCCGGGGAGCTGTTTTTT
TRBD1	15	TRBV5-8	TRBJ1-2	once	CASSLKGQGYYGYTF	TGTGCCAGCAGCTTGAAAGGACAGGGGTACTATGGCTACACCTTC
TRBD2	19	TRBV4-3	TRBJ2-2	.	CASSQAQSSGGAYTGELFF	TGCGCCAGCAGCCAAGCTCAGTCTAGCGGGGGGGCCTACACCGGGGAGCTGTTTTTT